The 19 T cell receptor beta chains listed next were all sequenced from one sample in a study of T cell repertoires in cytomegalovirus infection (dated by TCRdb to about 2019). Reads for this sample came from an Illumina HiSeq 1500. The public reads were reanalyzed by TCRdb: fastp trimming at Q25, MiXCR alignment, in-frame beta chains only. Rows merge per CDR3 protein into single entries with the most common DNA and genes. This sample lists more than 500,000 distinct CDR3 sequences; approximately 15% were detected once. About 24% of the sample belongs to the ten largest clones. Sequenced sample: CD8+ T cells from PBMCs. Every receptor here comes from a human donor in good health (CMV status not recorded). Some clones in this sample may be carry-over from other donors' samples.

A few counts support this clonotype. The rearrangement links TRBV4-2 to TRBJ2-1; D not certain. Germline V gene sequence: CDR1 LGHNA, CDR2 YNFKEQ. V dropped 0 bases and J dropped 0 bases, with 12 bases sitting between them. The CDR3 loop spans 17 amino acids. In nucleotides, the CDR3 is TGTGCCAGCAGCCAAGACGGGCTTAGGAGCTCCTACAATGAGCAGTTCTTC. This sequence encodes CASSQDGLRSSYNEQFF.

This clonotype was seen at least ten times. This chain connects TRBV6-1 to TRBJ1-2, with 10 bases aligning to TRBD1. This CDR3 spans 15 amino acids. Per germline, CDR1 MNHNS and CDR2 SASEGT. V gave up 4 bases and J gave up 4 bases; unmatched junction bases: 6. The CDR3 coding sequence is TGTGCCAGCAGTGTGGGACAGGGGTACGGCTATGGCTACACCTTC. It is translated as CASSVGQGYGYGYTF.

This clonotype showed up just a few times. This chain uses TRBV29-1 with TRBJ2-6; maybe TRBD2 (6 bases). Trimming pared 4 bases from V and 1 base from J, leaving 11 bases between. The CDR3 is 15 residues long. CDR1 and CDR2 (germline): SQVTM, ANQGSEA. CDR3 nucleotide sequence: TGCAGCGTTGGGGACCGGGGGTCTGGGGCCAACGTCCTGACTTTC. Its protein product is CSVGDRGSGANVLTF.

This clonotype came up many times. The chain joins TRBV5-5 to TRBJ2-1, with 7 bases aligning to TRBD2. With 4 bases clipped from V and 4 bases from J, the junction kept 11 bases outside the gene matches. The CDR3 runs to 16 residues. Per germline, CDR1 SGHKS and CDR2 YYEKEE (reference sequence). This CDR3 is CASSTRGVELYNEQFF. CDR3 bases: TGTGCCAGCAGCACCCGGGGGGTTGAGCTTTACAATGAGCAGTTCTTC.

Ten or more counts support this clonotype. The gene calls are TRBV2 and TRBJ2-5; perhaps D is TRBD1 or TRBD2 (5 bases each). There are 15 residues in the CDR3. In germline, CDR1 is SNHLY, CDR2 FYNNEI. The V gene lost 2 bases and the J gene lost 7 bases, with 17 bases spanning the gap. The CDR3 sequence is CASSEIPGERGTQYF. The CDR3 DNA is TGTGCCAGCAGTGAAATTCCCGGCGAGAGGGGGACCCAGTACTTC.

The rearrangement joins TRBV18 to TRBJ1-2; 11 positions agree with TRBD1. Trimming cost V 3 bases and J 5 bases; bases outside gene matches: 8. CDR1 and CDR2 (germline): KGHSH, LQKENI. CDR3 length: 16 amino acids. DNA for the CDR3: TGTGCCAGCTCACCGATGGACAGGGGGCGTCCTTATGGCTACACCTTC. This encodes CASSPMDRGRPYGYTF. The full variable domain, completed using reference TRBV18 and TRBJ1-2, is NAGVMQNPRHLVRRRGQEARLRCSPMKGHSHVYWYRQLPEEGLKFMVYLQKENIIDESGMPKERFSAEFPKEGPSILRIQQVVRGDSAAYFCASSPMDRGRPYGYTFGSGTRLTVV.

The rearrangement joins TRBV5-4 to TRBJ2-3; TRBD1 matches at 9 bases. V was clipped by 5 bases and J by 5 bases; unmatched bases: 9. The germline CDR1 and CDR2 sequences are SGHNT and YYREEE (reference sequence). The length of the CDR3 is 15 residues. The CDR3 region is CASRPGQGPLDTQYF. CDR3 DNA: TGTGCCAGCAGGCCGGGACAGGGTCCTTTAGATACGCAGTATTTT. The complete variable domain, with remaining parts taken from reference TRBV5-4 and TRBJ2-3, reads ETGVTQSPTHLIKTRGQQVTLRCSSQSGHNTVSWYQQALGQGPQFIFQYYREEENGRGNFPPRFSGLQFPNYSSELNVNALELDDSALYLCASRPGQGPLDTQYFGPGTRLTVL.

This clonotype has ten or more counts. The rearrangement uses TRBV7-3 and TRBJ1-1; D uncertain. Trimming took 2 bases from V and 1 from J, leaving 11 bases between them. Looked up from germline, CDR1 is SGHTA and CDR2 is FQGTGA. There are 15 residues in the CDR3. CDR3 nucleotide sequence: TGTGCCAGCAGCTTATCTGGAGATCCGAACACTGAAGCTTTCTTT. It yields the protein CASSLSGDPNTEAFF.

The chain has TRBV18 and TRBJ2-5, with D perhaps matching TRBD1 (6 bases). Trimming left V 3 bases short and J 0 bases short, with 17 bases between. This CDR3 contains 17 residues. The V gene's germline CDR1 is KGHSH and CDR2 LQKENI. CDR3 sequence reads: CASSPARTDEYQETQYF. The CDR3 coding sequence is TGTGCCAGCTCACCGGCACGGACAGACGAATACCAAGAGACCCAGTACTTC.

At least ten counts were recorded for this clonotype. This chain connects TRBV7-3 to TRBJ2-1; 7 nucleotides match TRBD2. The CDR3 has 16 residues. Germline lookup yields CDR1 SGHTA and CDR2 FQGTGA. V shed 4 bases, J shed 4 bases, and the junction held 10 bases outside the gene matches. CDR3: CASSSLGAGQYNEQFF. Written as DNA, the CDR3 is TGTGCCAGCAGCTCCCTGGGAGCGGGGCAATACAATGAGCAGTTCTTC.

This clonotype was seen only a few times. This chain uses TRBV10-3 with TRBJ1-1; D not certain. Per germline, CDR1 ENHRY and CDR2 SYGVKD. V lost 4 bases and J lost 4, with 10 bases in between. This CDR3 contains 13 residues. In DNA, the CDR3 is TGTGCCATCAGTGGGTCCGGGGTCACTGAAGCTTTCTTT. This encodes CAISGSGVTEAFF.

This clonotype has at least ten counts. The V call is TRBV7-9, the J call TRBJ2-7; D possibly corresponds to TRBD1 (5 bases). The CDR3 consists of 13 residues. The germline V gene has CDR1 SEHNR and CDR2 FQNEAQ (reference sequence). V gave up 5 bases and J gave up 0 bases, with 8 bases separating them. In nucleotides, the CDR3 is TGTGCCAGCAGCGTAGGGGTCTCCTACGAGCAGTACTTC. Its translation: CASSVGVSYEQYF.

The CDR3 loop reads CATVGSTNEKLFF. Here the CDR3 DNA reads TGTGCCACCGTCGGGTCAACTAATGAAAAACTGTTTTTT. V is TRBV10-3 and J is TRBJ1-4; D unclear. Germline CDR1 is ENHRY and CDR2 is SYGVKD. Trimming took 10 bases from V and 0 from J, leaving 9 bases between them. The CDR3 is 13 residues long.

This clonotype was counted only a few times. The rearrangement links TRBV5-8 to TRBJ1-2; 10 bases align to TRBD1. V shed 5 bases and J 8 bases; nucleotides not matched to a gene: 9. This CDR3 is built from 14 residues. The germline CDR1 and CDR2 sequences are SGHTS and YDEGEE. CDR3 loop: CASSRDRGLEGYTF. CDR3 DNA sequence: TGTGCCAGCAGTCGGGACAGGGGTCTGGAAGGCTACACCTTC.

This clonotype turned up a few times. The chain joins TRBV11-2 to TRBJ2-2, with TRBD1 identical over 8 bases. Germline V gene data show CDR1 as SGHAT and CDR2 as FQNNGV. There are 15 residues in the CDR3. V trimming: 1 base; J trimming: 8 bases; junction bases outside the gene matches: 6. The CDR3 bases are TGTGCCAGCAGCTTAGGAGACAGGGGTGGAGGGGAGCTGTTTTTT. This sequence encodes CASSLGDRGGGELFF.

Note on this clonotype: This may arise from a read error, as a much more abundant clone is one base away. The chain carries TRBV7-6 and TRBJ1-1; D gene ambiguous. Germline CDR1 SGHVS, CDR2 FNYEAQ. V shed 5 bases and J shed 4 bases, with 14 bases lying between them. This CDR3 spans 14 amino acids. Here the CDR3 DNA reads TGTGCCAGCAGCCGTACCCGGGCAGGCACTGAAGCTTTCTTT. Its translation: CASSRTRAGTEAFF.

CDR3 sequence: CASTPWLRTSGGNEQFF. The DNA for the CDR3 is TGTGCCAGCACCCCTTGGCTTAGGACTAGCGGAGGGAATGAGCAGTTCTTC. J is TRBJ2-1 and V is TRBV5-5; 10 bases line up with TRBD2. Germline values: CDR1 SGHKS, CDR2 YYEKEE (reference sequence). This CDR3 is 17 amino acids long. Germline trimming cut 6 bases from V and 7 bases from J; bases unmatched to any gene: 16.

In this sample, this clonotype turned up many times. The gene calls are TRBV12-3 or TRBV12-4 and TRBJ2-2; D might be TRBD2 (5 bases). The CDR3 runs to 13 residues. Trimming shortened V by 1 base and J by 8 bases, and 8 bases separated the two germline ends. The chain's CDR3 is CASSLERQGELFF. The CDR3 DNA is TGTGCCAGCAGTTTAGAGCGGCAGGGGGAGCTGTTTTTT.

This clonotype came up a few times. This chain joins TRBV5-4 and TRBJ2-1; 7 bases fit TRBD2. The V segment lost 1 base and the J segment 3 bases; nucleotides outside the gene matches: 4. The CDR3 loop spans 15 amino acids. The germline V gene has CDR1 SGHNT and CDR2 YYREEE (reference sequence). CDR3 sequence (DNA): TGTGCCAGCAGCTTGACGCGGGAGATCTACAATGAGCAGTTCTTC. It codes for CASSLTREIYNEQFF. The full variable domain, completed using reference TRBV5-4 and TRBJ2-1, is ETGVTQSPTHLIKTRGQQVTLRCSSQSGHNTVSWYQQALGQGPQFIFQYYREEENGRGNFPPRFSGLQFPNYSSELNVNALELDDSALYLCASSLTREIYNEQFFGPGTRLTVL.